This T cell receptor (beta chain) was observed in a study of T cells in Graves' hyperthyroidism and ophthalmopathy. Whole-study results and caveats: Most thyroid clonotypes expanded above 0.001 were also detected in blood.

This clonotype was seen more than once but under ten times. What it binds is not known. It was RNA transcripts that yielded the amplified TCR beta CDR3 regions. Carried out on the TCR CDR3, a first-round RT-PCR used the HTBI primer set. A single record per CDR3 protein comes from TCRdb applying MiXCR to the multiplex PCR reads. Here the sample spans more than 500,000 distinct CDR3 sequences, 12% to 15% being singletons. The source is a woman aged 40 to 50 with Graves' hyperthyroidism. Specimen: blood.

The CDR3 region is CASSQYTGAGEQFF. CDR3 coding DNA: TGTGCCAGCAGTCAGTACACGGGGGCAGGTGAGCAGTTCTTC. The V and J genes are TRBV7-9 and TRBJ2-1; D may correspond to TRBD1 or TRBD2 (6 bases each). This CDR3 is 14 amino acids long. V lost 6 bases, J lost 9 bases, and 18 bases lay in between. The germline CDR1 and CDR2 sequences are SEHNR and FQNEAQ (reference sequence).